The next 26 T cell receptor beta chains were all read from a single sample in a study of cytomegalovirus exposure and HLA in healthy donors. In the PCR, 60 Vbeta and 13 Jbeta primers were used. Clones were read by immunoSEQ multiplex PCR, and TCRdb kept only the in-frame ones, dropping some. The sample has about 180,000 clones, 82% seen once. Sequenced: PBMCs. These receptors all come from a middle-aged man in good health and CMV-seronegative.

A single count supports this clone. V and J are TRBV4-3 and TRBJ2-7, with 8 bases identical to TRBD1. The germline CDR1 and CDR2 sequences are LGHNA and YSLEER. This CDR3 region has 14 residues. V shed 1 base and J 7 bases; nucleotides not matched to a gene: 6. The CDR3 region is CASSQGAYRGEQYF. The CDR3 region has the DNA TGCGCCAGCAGCCAAGGAGCATACAGGGGGGAGCAGTACTTC.

This clone appeared a single time. The chain couples TRBV30 to TRBJ1-1; 9 positions agree with TRBD1. In germline, CDR1 is GTSNPN, CDR2 SVGIG (reference sequence). V was clipped by 3 bases and J by 4 bases; unmatched bases: 6. The CDR3 is made up of 14 amino acids. The CDR3 reads CAWRRTGGITEAFF. DNA of the CDR3: TGTGCCTGGAGAAGAACAGGGGGCATCACTGAAGCTTTCTTT. Looking up the rest from reference TRBV30 and TRBJ1-1 gives the full variable domain: SQTIHQWPATLVQPVGSPLSLECTVEGTSNPNLYWYRQAAGRGLQLLFYSVGIGQISSEVPQNLSASRPQDRQFILSSKKLLLSDSGFYLCAWRRTGGITEAFFGQGTRLTVV.

The chain is built from TRBV11-3 and TRBJ1-1; D is ambiguous. The CDR3 runs 13 residues. The ends were cut back, 6 bases at V and 1 base at J, with 9 bases in the middle. Germline V gives CDR1 SGHNT, CDR2 YENEEA. This CDR3 is CASRPYRNTEAFF. Here the CDR3 DNA reads TGTGCCAGCAGGCCGTACAGGAACACTGAAGCTTTCTTT.

The V call is TRBV19, the J call TRBJ2-7, with TRBD1 matching 7 bases. CDR1 LNHDA and CDR2 SQIVND come from the germline V gene (reference sequence). The CDR3 loop spans 16 amino acids. Trimming removed 4 bases from V and 2 bases from J; junction bases left unmatched: 11. The CDR3: CASSNRGSDRPYEQYF. The CDR3 DNA is TGTGCCAGTAGTAACCGAGGGTCGGACAGGCCCTACGAGCAGTACTTC.

The chain combines TRBV4-2 with TRBJ2-7; 10 bases are a match to TRBD2. Germline V lookup: CDR1 LGHNA, CDR2 YNFKEQ. V was clipped by 3 bases and J by 2 bases; unmatched bases: 4. The CDR3 covers 15 residues. The CDR3 protein is CASSQNLAGAYEQYF. The CDR3 region has the DNA TGTGCCAGCAGCCAGAACCTAGCGGGAGCCTACGAGCAGTACTTC.

This clone appeared a few times. The chain has TRBV19 and TRBJ2-7, with 10 bases matching TRBD1. The ends lost 5 bases at V and 0 bases at J; junction bases unmatched: 4. The CDR3 consists of 15 residues. Germline V gene data show CDR1 as LNHDA and CDR2 as SQIVND (reference sequence). The CDR3 here is CASSPRTGGSYEQYF. The CDR3 DNA follows: TGTGCCAGTAGTCCCCGGACAGGGGGCTCCTACGAGCAGTACTTC.

As DNA, the CDR3 is TGCGCCAGCAGCCAGGAGGGGACCGGGGCCAACGTCCTGACTTTC. It encodes CASSQEGTGANVLTF. The V and J genes are TRBV4-1 and TRBJ2-6; D perhaps matches TRBD2 (6 bases). The CDR3 consists of 15 residues. The germline V gene encodes CDR1 MGHRA and CDR2 YSYEKL. The ends were cut back, 3 bases at V and 4 bases at J, with 10 bases in the middle.

This clone was picked up a small number of times. CDR3 coding DNA: TGCAGCCTCTCTTCCGGGACTGTTTACAATGAGCAGTTCTTC. Translating gives CSLSSGTVYNEQFF. The J gene is TRBJ2-1, the V gene TRBV29-1; weak D call: TRBD2 (6 bases). The germline V gene has CDR1 SQVTM and CDR2 ANQGSEA. V was clipped by 8 bases and J by 4 bases, with 18 bases between them. The CDR3 runs to 14 residues.

J is TRBJ1-2 and V is TRBV30, with 7 bases lining up with TRBD1. Trimming cost V 3 bases and J 8 bases; bases outside gene matches: 9. The CDR3 has 13 residues. CDR1 GTSNPN and CDR2 SVGIG come from the germline V gene (reference sequence). The CDR3 sequence is CAWSLNRGHGYTF. The CDR3 nucleotides are TGTGCCTGGAGCCTAAACAGGGGCCACGGCTACACCTTC.

The genes are TRBV7-3 and TRBJ2-5; 10 bases line up with TRBD2. In germline, CDR1 is SGHTA, CDR2 FQGTGA. V trimming: 5 bases; J trimming: 5 bases; junction bases outside the gene matches: 8. This CDR3 is 15 amino acids long. The CDR3 nucleotides are TGTGCCAGCAGCCCAGAAAGCGGGAGGGCGGAGACCCAGTACTTC. Translating gives CASSPESGRAETQYF.

V and J are TRBV5-5 and TRBJ2-2, with 11 bases aligning to TRBD2. The V and J ends lost 5 bases and 5 bases, in that order; junction bases with no gene match: 8. This CDR3 is built from 16 residues. The germline V gene has CDR1 SGHKS and CDR2 YYEKEE (reference sequence). The CDR3 nucleotides are TGTGCCAGCAGGTTACTAGCGGGAGATAGAACCGGGGAGCTGTTTTTT. It encodes CASRLLAGDRTGELFF.

The chain joins TRBV6-1 to TRBJ1-2; possibly TRBD1 for D (5 bases). V dropped 8 bases and J dropped 1 base, with 11 bases sitting between them. Germline loops: CDR1 MNHNS, CDR2 SASEGT. The CDR3 has 13 residues. This CDR3 is CASAGRINYGYTF. DNA for the CDR3: TGTGCCAGCGCGGGACGGATTAACTATGGCTACACCTTC.

The V and J genes are TRBV9 and TRBJ1-6; a possible D gene is TRBD1 (5 bases). The CDR3 has 15 residues. Germline V gene sequence: CDR1 SGDLS, CDR2 YYNGEE. The V end was cut by 0 bases, the J end by 5 bases, with 9 bases between. CDR3: CASSVVGVDNSPLHF. The DNA of the CDR3 is TGTGCCAGCAGCGTAGTAGGGGTAGATAATTCACCCCTCCACTTT.

With respect to this clone: Relative to the germline gene, one junction end is altered; a read error may explain this. The rearrangement uses TRBV6-6 and TRBJ2-1; 8 bases line up with TRBD2. There are 16 residues in the CDR3. The germline V gene encodes CDR1 MNHNY and CDR2 SVGAGI (reference sequence). The CDR3 loop is CTSTVRETSAHNEQFF. For the CDR3, the DNA is TGTACCAGCACCGTAAGAGAGACTAGCGCACACAATGAGCAGTTCTTC.

This chain connects TRBV7-2 to TRBJ1-2, with TRBD1 matching over 7 bases. The junction had 7 bases not matched to a gene; V was cut back by 3 bases and J by 6 bases. CDR1 SGHTA and CDR2 FQGNSA come from the germline V gene. The length of the CDR3 is 14 residues. The CDR3 spells CASSFYGTENGYTF. Written as DNA, the CDR3 is TGTGCCAGCAGCTTTTATGGGACAGAAAATGGCTACACCTTC.

This clone was detected a few times. The genes are TRBV10-1 and TRBJ2-1, with D perhaps matching TRBD1 (5 bases). The V gene lost 2 bases and the J gene lost 5 bases, with 19 bases spanning the gap. Germline-derived CDR1 and CDR2 are WNHNN and SYGVQD (reference sequence). The CDR3 has 17 amino acids. CDR3 in DNA: TGCGCCAGCAGTGAGGGGAATCAGGGCGGATCGCACAATGAGCAGTTCTTC. Amino acid sequence: CASSEGNQGGSHNEQFF.

The rearrangement uses TRBV2 and TRBJ2-7, with D maybe TRBD2 (6 bases). This CDR3 region has 17 residues. Germline CDR1 SNHLY, CDR2 FYNNEI. Trimming left V 0 bases short and J 2 bases short, with 17 bases between. The CDR3 reads CASSEARGREYPYEQYF. For the CDR3, the DNA is TGTGCCAGCAGTGAAGCGCGAGGACGGGAGTATCCCTACGAGCAGTACTTC. Combining the CDR3 with reference TRBV2 and TRBJ2-7 gives the whole variable domain EPEVTQTPSHQVTQMGQEVILRCVPISNHLYFYWYRQILGQKVEFLVSFYNNEISEKSEIFDDQFSVERPDGSNFTLKIRSTKLEDSAMYFCASSEARGREYPYEQYFGPGTRLTVT.

The chain joins TRBV20-1 to TRBJ1-5; D is unclear. Between the trimmed V and J ends, which lost 1 base and 9 bases, there was a span of 7 bases. The CDR3 sequence is 11 residues long. Germline lookup yields CDR1 DFQATT and CDR2 SNEGSKA (reference sequence). CDR3 sequence reads: CSARGSGPQHF. CDR3 in DNA: TGCAGTGCTAGAGGATCCGGGCCCCAGCATTTT.

The chain uses TRBV7-3 and TRBJ2-3; TRBD2 is a possible D gene (6 bases). Germline V gene sequence: CDR1 SGHTA, CDR2 FQGTGA. This CDR3 is built from 14 residues. Trimming shortened V by 11 bases and J by 7 bases, and 22 bases separated the two germline ends. The CDR3 nucleotides are TGTGCCTCGAAAAAGGGCAGGGAGGTAAATACGCAGTATTTT. Its translation is CASKKGREVNTQYF.

The rearrangement joins TRBV4-1 to TRBJ2-1; TRBD2 is a possible D gene (6 bases). The CDR3 contains 19 residues. The germline V and J ends were trimmed by 0 bases and 4 bases, with 22 bases remaining between them. CDR1 MGHRA and CDR2 YSYEKL come from the germline V gene. The CDR3 DNA reads TGCGCCAGCAGCCAAGATAAGAAGGCTAGCGAGAAGAAGTACAATGAGCAGTTCTTC. Protein: CASSQDKKASEKKYNEQFF.

V usage is TRBV7-2 and J usage is TRBJ1-5; 7 nucleotides agree with TRBD1. Trimming removed 4 bases from V and 3 bases from J; junction bases left unmatched: 9. The CDR3 has 16 amino acids. Germline lookup yields CDR1 SGHTA and CDR2 FQGNSA. Here the CDR3 reads CASSSALQGPNQPQHF. The CDR3 DNA reads TGTGCCAGCAGCTCAGCCCTACAGGGGCCCAATCAGCCCCAGCATTTT.

J is TRBJ2-1 and V is TRBV4-2; possibly TRBD2 for D (5 bases). V lost 4 bases to trimming and J lost 5 bases, with 12 bases between them. Germline CDR1 is LGHNA and CDR2 is YNFKEQ. The CDR3 consists of 14 residues. The chain's CDR3 is CASSLLGGDNEQFF. CDR3 nucleotides: TGTGCCAGCAGCCTCCTAGGAGGAGACAATGAGCAGTTCTTC.

V and J are TRBV9 and TRBJ1-6; 7 bases line up with TRBD1. The CDR3 runs 14 residues. Per the germline V gene, CDR1 is SGDLS and CDR2 is YYNGEE. The V and J ends lost 4 bases and 7 bases, in that order; junction bases with no gene match: 5. The CDR3 DNA reads as TGTGCCAGCAGCTCCGGGACAGCGAATTCACCCCTCCACTTT. It translates to CASSSGTANSPLHF.

The genes are TRBV28 and TRBJ1-6; D remains unclear. There are 13 residues in the CDR3. Trimming took 7 bases from V and 7 from J, leaving 11 bases between them. Germline CDR1 and CDR2: MDHEN and SYDVKM. The CDR3 nucleotides read TGTGCCAGCAAGAGACTGTCGAATTCACCCCTCCACTTT. This gives the protein CASKRLSNSPLHF.

Remarks on this clone: One end of the junction is discordant with germline, which a read error may explain. The chain couples TRBV11-1 to TRBJ2-3, with 7 bases lining up with TRBD2. Germline lookup yields CDR1 SGHAT and CDR2 FQDESV (reference sequence). This CDR3 region has 16 residues. CDR3 residues: CASRLGAGLSTDTQYF. Written as DNA, the CDR3 is TGTGCCAGCAGATTAGGAGCGGGGCTTAGCACAGATACGCAGTATTTT.

The J gene is TRBJ2-7, the V gene TRBV5-5, with 8 bases fitting TRBD1. V dropped 0 bases and J dropped 4; count of bases not matched to a gene: 6. Looked up from germline, CDR1 is SGHKS and CDR2 is YYEKEE (reference sequence). CDR3 length: 15 residues. The CDR3 reads CASSLAGTGVYEQYF. The CDR3 coding sequence is TGTGCCAGCAGCTTGGCCGGGACAGGTGTTTACGAGCAGTACTTC.